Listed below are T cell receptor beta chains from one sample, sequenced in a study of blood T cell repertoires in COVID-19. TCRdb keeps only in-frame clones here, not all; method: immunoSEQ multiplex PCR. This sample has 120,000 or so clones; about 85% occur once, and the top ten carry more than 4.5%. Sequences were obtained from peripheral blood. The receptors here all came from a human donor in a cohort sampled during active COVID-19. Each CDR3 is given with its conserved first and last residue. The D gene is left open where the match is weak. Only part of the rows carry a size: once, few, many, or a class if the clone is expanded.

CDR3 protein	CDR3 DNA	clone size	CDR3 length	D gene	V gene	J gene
CASQERANTEAFF	TGTGCCAGTCAGGAGCGGGCTAACACTGAAGCTTTCTTT	-	13	-	TRBV3-1/TRBV3-2	TRBJ1-1
CASSPQGAGEKLFF	TGTGCCAGCAGTCCACAGGGGGCTGGGGAAAAACTGTTTTTT	-	14	TRBD1	TRBV28	TRBJ1-4
CASSLLPLNTGELFF	TGTGCCAGCAGCTTACTACCGTTGAACACCGGGGAGCTGTTTTTT	few	15	-	TRBV7-3	TRBJ2-2
CASSAGTSGTDTQYF	TGTGCCAGCAGCGCCGGGACTAGCGGCACAGATACGCAGTATTTT	once	15	TRBD2	TRBV9	TRBJ2-3
CASSLLAGLGTGELFF	TGTGCCAGCAGTTTACTAGCGGGATTGGGGACCGGGGAGCTGTTTTTT	-	16	TRBD2	TRBV28	TRBJ2-2
CASSLGQQNEKLFF	TGTGCCAGCAGCTTGGGACAGCAGAATGAAAAACTGTTTTTT	-	14	TRBD1	TRBV7-9	TRBJ1-4
CASSNRNQPQHF	TGTGCCAGCAGCAACAGGAATCAGCCCCAGCATTTT	-	12	-	TRBV6-5	TRBJ1-5
CASSGPSGLAGQETQYF	TGTGCCAGCAGCGGACCCTCGGGGTTGGCGGGACAAGAGACCCAGTACTTC	-	17	-	TRBV9	TRBJ2-5
CASSLNRVGDEQYF	TGTGCCAGCAGCTTAAACCGGGTCGGGGACGAGCAGTACTTC	-	14	-	TRBV7-9	TRBJ2-7
CASSPSPGNTEAFF	TGTGCCAGCAGTCCTTCCCCGGGGAACACTGAAGCTTTCTTT	-	14	-	TRBV6-4	TRBJ1-1
CASSSGQGGYEQYF	TGTGCCAGCAGCTCAGGACAGGGGGGATACGAGCAGTACTTC	-	14	TRBD1	TRBV7-2	TRBJ2-7
CASSVRGQGTETQYF	TGCGCCAGCAGCGTCAGGGGACAGGGTACCGAGACCCAGTACTTC	-	15	TRBD1	TRBV5-1	TRBJ2-5
CATIDSAARDYGYTF	TGTGCCACCATTGACTCGGCGGCGAGGGACTATGGCTACACCTTC	-	15	-	TRBV15	TRBJ1-2
CATSRDQSSGPYEQYF	TGTGCCACCAGCAGAGATCAGTCTAGCGGGCCCTACGAGCAGTACTTC	-	16	TRBD2	TRBV15	TRBJ2-7
CASSYSSQRSYEQYF	TGTGCCAGCAGTTACTCGAGTCAGCGCTCCTACGAGCAGTACTTC	-	15	-	TRBV6-2/TRBV6-3	TRBJ2-7
CASEGRGKDGYTF	TGTGCCAGCGAAGGGCGGGGGAAGGATGGCTACACCTTC	few	13	-	TRBV9	TRBJ1-2
CATSDPPPGGPQETQYF	TGTGCCACCAGTGATCCGCCCCCGGGGGGGCCCCAAGAGACCCAGTACTTC	once	17	TRBD2	TRBV24-1	TRBJ2-5
CATSLGTGGNQPQHF	TGTGCCACCAGCCTAGGGACAGGGGGCAATCAGCCCCAGCATTTT	-	15	TRBD1	TRBV15	TRBJ1-5